Below are 10 T cell receptor beta chains sequenced from a single sample in a study of metastatic and nonmetastatic thyroid tumors (dated by TCRdb to 2018 to 2020). To prepare the library, PCR was applied. Sequencing used an Illumina HiSeq 4000. The raw public reads went through TCRdb reprocessing: fastp at Q25, MiXCR clone calling, in-frame beta chains kept. This sample is represented by 20,000 to 25,000 clones; around 29% of them were singletons. The ten largest clonotypes hold 13% to 15% of the sample. No patient had received any treatment before thyroid surgery. The sequenced material came from blood. The receptors come from a female donor with papillary thyroid cancer or a benign thyroid nodule (not recorded which). Some clones in this sample may be carry-over from other donors' samples.

The chain couples TRBV11-2 to TRBJ1-5; TRBD1 matches 9 bases. The germline gives CDR1 SGHAT, CDR2 FQNNGV. The CDR3 is 13 residues long. V was pared by 5 bases and J by 16 bases, with 12 bases of the junction left unmatched. CDR3 sequence: CASSRDRDQPPHF. In DNA form, the CDR3 reads TGTGCCAGCAGCCGGGACAGGGATCAGCCCCCCCATTTT.

This clone was recorded a few times. The chain uses TRBV20-1 and TRBJ1-5; D is unresolved. V lost 3 bases and J 4 bases, leaving 16 bases between the germline ends. The CDR3 length is 15 residues. Germline V lookup: CDR1 DFQATT, CDR2 SNEGSKA (reference sequence). In DNA form, the CDR3 reads TGCAGTGCTAGTCAATTTGGACTGTTGAATCAGCCCCAGCATTTT. This codes for CSASQFGLLNQPQHF.

This chain uses TRBV20-1 with TRBJ2-7; D gene ambiguous. Germline CDR1 DFQATT, CDR2 SNEGSKA (reference sequence). The CDR3 is made up of 11 amino acids. The ends were cut back, 4 bases at V and 2 bases at J, with 6 bases in the middle. CDR3 residues: CSAKSPYEQYF. The DNA of the CDR3 is TGCAGTGCTAAAAGTCCCTACGAGCAGTACTTC.

The genes are TRBV5-1 and TRBJ1-6; D might be TRBD1 (6 bases). The germline V and J ends were trimmed by 6 bases and 10 bases, with 20 bases remaining between them. This CDR3 has 15 amino acids. The germline gives CDR1 SGHRS, CDR2 YFSETQ. The CDR3 spells CASKGNAGDRSPLHF. CDR3 sequence (DNA): TGCGCCAGCAAGGGGAATGCAGGGGACCGGTCACCCCTCCACTTT. Based on the CDR3 plus reference TRBV5-1 and TRBJ1-6, the full variable domain is KAGVTQTPRYLIKTRGQQVTLSCSPISGHRSVSWYQQTPGQGLQFLFEYFSETQRNKGNFPGRFSGRQFSNSRSEMNVSTLELGDSALYLCASKGNAGDRSPLHFGNGTRLTVT.

This chain links TRBV7-2 with TRBJ2-2, with 11 bases lining up with TRBD2. This CDR3 comprises 15 residues. The junction had 6 bases not matched to a gene; V was cut back by 7 bases and J by 5 bases. Germline loops: CDR1 SGHTA, CDR2 FQGNSA. CDR3 sequence: CASTLAGGGTGELFF. Here the CDR3 DNA reads TGTGCCAGCACCCTAGCGGGAGGAGGGACCGGGGAGCTGTTTTTT.

The chain has TRBV27 and TRBJ2-7; 10 nucleotides agree with TRBD2. This CDR3 has 16 amino acids. Unmatched junction bases numbered 12, after V lost 5 bases and J lost 5 bases. Germline values: CDR1 MNHEY, CDR2 SMNVEV (reference sequence). The CDR3 DNA sequence: TGTGCCAGCAGTGTCATCAAAGCGGGAGGGCATCACGAGCAGTACTTC. Translation gives CASSVIKAGGHHEQYF.

DNA for the CDR3: TGTGCCAGTAGTATCGACAGGGTTAGAGGCTACACCTTC. Translated: CASSIDRVRGYTF. The V and J genes are TRBV19 and TRBJ1-2; 7 nucleotides match TRBD1. CDR1 LNHDA and CDR2 SQIVND come from the germline V gene (reference sequence). V lost 3 bases, J lost 8 bases, and 6 bases stayed unmatched. This CDR3 comprises 13 residues.

This clone qualifies as medium-sized. The rearrangement uses TRBV18 and TRBJ1-5; D not certain. The CDR3 loop spans 15 amino acids. The V and J ends lost 4 bases and 5 bases respectively, with 15 bases between them. Germline loops: CDR1 KGHSH, CDR2 LQKENI. The CDR3 DNA reads as TGTGCCAGCTCACTCACACTCTCAAGGGATCAGCCCCAGCATTTT. This codes for CASSLTLSRDQPQHF.

This clone is judged medium-sized (0.01 to 0.1%). The rearrangement links TRBV27 to TRBJ2-6, with TRBD1 matching 7 bases. This CDR3 is built from 18 residues. The V and J ends lost 1 base and 0 bases, in that order; junction bases with no gene match: 6. Per germline, CDR1 MNHEY and CDR2 SMNVEV (reference sequence). Written as DNA, the CDR3 is TGTGCCAGCAGTTTATTCGGACAGGCCCTCTCTGGGGCCAACGTCCTGACTTTC. This codes for CASSLFGQALSGANVLTF.

The gene calls are TRBV7-3 and TRBJ2-7; TRBD2 aligns across 13 bases. V was pared by 5 bases and J by 4 bases, with 5 bases of the junction left unmatched. The germline V gene encodes CDR1 SGHTA and CDR2 FQGTGA. The CDR3 loop spans 15 amino acids. The CDR3 sequence: CASSPGLAGEYEQYF. For the CDR3, the DNA is TGTGCCAGCAGCCCAGGACTAGCGGGAGAATACGAGCAGTACTTC.